This T cell receptor beta chain stems from a study of blood T cell repertoires in COVID-19 (dated by TCRdb to about 2020). Broadly, across the study: Samples covering the acute and convalescent phases of COVID-19 were provided by collaborators in the United States, Italy and Spain. Where available, HLA class I and class II types were taken from metadata supplied by the sample provider and were not determined by assay-based typing. Samples were obtained from the ongoing ImmuneRACE study (first 160 participants) and from about 1,300 subjects provided by 6 global collaborators. The dataset comprised deeply sampled blood TCRbeta repertoires from subjects exposed to, actively infected with, or recovered from COVID-19. The repertoires were made available in a free public database intended to serve as a resource for research on the immune response to SARS-CoV-2. The sample metadata nearly always contained a de-identified subject ID, COVID-19 status, age in years and sex. The material from the prospective study consisted of cDNA or gDNA derived from T cells, B-cell-depleted T cells, or PBMCs.

Collaborating institutions collected whole blood in K2EDTA tubes following their own protocols. For TCRbeta analysis, collaborators shipped samples in one of three forms: frozen whole blood, isolated PBMCs, or DNA extracted from either of those sample types. Regarding this clone: Its binding antigen is unknown. The junction departs from germline at one end; a sequencing error may be responsible.

The CDR3 measures 15 amino acids from cysteine to phenylalanine. Only CDR3 DNA is held: 45 bases, read in frame from base 1. As encoded in the germline V gene (reference sequence), CDR1 is SSHAT while CDR2 is FNYEAQ. The immunoSEQ Assay, a bias-controlled multiplex PCR, was used to amplify TCRbeta CDR3 regions from genomic DNA. Turning to the authors' computational methods: The number of nucleated cells in each sample was estimated by amplification of reference gene primers within the assay. To quantify the absolute abundance of each unique TCRbeta CDR3 rearrangement, sequence reads were collapsed and filtered. For each sample, productive Simpson clonality was calculated by taking the square root of Simpson's diversity index across productive rearrangements. This is the immuneACCESS table as TCRdb keeps it, with only in-frame sequences that have V and J called. A part of the clones is gone; compared with another copy, unresolved V genes explain less than half, and the rest is unexplained. V and J calls and clone size are as listed in that table; D and trimming were resolved from the DNA. The sample data list fewer than 85,000 clones, and about 87% of these were observed just once. About 8.2% of the sample is in the top ten clones.

Study-wide conclusions, independent of this receptor: How much clinical and demographic metadata was included differed by source and by participant, and the metadata was provided uncurated.

The chain is encoded by TRBV7-7 joined to TRBJ2-2; matching of 5 bases hints at TRBD2 as the D gene. The sample was peripheral blood. This TCR was recovered from a human donor in a cohort sampled during active COVID-19. In nucleotide form, the sequence is TGTGCTAGCAGCCCCAGCGGCAGAAACACCGGGGAGCTGTTTTTT. It encodes CASSPSGRNTGELFF.